The T cell receptor beta chain under discussion was sequenced for a study of PD-1 blockade in classical Hodgkin lymphoma. About the study: Patients got intravenous nivolumab 3 mg/kg every 2 weeks.

Points from the study as a whole: Newly diagnosed patients and complete responders had comparable diversity at baseline.

Comments on this clone: Its target is unknown.

Time point reported: cycle 4 day 1 (C4D1), after 5 to 7 weeks of nivolumab. Brentuximab vedotin exposure varied among the patients, all of whom had relapsed after autologous stem cell transplantation. This table comes from immunoSEQ multiplex PCR, and its TCRdb copy is limited to in-frame clones, with some not included. The sample has about 21,000 clones, over 70% seen once. CDR3 length: 21 amino acids. J lost 0 bases, V lost 1 base, and 17 bases had no gene match. CDR1 is SSHAT and CDR2 is FNYEAQ in the germline V gene (reference sequence). The clonotype comes from a human donor with classical Hodgkin lymphoma. The source was peripheral blood mononuclear cells (PBMCs), collected before the fourth cycle of nivolumab. This sequence joins TRBV7-7 and TRBJ2-2; 7 bases are a match to TRBD2. The CDR3 here is CASSLVVLLAEGLANTGELFF. The CDR3 region has the DNA TGTGCCAGCAGCTTAGTGGTTTTGCTAGCGGAAGGGCTCGCGAACACCGGGGAGCTGTTTTTT.